This TCR beta chain was sequenced for a study of early T cells in non-severe SARS-CoV-2 infection. Study as a whole: Bulk RNA from unsorted whole blood was sequenced; chains were unpaired.

The V and J ends lost 4 bases and 2 bases, in that order; junction bases with no gene match: 4. This CDR3 has 15 amino acids. Germline values: CDR1 MNHEY, CDR2 SVGAGI. Researchers attached unique molecular identifiers to individual cDNA molecules. TCRdb re-derived calls from the 5' RACE reads in MiXCR, one entry per CDR3 protein. This sample has tens of thousands of distinct CDR3 sequences; about 5% occur once, and the top ten carry 15% to 20%. This clonotype was seen ten or more times. Its antigen remains unidentified. General study findings and limits: In VDJdb matching, anti-spike CD8 responses were favored while private and CD4 specificities went missing.

Sequencing input: whole blood. The receptor's source is an adult who was a healthcare worker with PCR-confirmed SARS-CoV-2 infection or an uninfected control (not recorded which). The gene calls are TRBV6-5 and TRBJ2-1; 8 nucleotides line up with TRBD2. The DNA for the CDR3 is TGTGCCAGCAGTTTCGAGCGGGGGCCCTACAATGAGCAGTTCTTC. Translation: CASSFERGPYNEQFF.